The source of this T cell receptor (beta chain) is a study of blood T cells in healthy people across ages. Germline-derived CDR1 and CDR2 are LGHNT and FRNRAP. The CDR3 loop spans 10 amino acids. V was shortened by 6 bases and J by 7 bases, with 7 bases between the two germline ends. Study results and caveats: The lack of PBMC sorting stopped any conclusive naive versus antigen-experienced comparison.

This clonotype was counted at least ten times. Its antigen remains unidentified. Using a J-beta primer mix together with a sample-barcoded 5' primer, a second PCR was run for about 6 to 12 cycles. CDR3-containing paired-end reads numbering at least 3 million came from each sample. TCRdb re-called the 5' RACE reads through MiXCR, storing one row per CDR3 protein. In the table there are about 1,500,000 distinct CDR3 sequences, 28% of which are singletons. The sample taken for sequencing was blood. The TCR originated in a woman in her twenties or thirties in good health. This chain connects TRBV12-5 to TRBJ2-7; maybe TRBD2 (5 bases). CDR3 protein: CASGGGEQYF. The DNA for the CDR3 is TGTGCTAGTGGAGGAGGTGAGCAGTACTTC.